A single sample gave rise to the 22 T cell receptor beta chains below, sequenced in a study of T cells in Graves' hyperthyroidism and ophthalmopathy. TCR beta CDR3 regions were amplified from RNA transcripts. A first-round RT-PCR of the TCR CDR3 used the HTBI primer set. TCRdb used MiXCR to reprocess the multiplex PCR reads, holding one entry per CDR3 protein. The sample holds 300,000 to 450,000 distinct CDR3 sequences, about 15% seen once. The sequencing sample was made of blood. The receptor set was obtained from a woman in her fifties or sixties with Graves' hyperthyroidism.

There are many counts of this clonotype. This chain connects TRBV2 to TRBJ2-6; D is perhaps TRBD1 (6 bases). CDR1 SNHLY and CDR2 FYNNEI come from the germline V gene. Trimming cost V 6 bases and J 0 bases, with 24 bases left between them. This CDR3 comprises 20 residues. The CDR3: CASRSTRPGDLLSGANVLTF. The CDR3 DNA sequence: TGTGCCAGCAGATCCACCCGACCAGGGGACCTCCTCTCTGGGGCCAACGTCCTGACTTTC.

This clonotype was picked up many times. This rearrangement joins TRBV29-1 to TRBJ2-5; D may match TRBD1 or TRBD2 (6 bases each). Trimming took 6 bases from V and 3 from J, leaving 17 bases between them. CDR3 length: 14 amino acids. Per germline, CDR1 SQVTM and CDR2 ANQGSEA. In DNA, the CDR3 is TGCAGCGTAACCGGGGGCCAAGGGGAAGAGACCCAGTACTTC. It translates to CSVTGGQGEETQYF.

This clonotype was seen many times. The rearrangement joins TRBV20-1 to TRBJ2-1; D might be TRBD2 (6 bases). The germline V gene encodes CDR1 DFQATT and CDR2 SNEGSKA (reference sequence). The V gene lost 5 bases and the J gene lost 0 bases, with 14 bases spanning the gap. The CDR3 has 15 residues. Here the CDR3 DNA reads TGCAGTGCTCCTGGGGCGGGAAGCTCCTACAATGAGCAGTTCTTC. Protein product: CSAPGAGSSYNEQFF.

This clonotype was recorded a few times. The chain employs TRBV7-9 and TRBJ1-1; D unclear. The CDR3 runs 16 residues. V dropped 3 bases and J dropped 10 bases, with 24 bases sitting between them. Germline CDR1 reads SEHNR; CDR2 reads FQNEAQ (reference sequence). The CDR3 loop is CASSLLSGSTPLGAFF. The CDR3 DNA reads TGTGCCAGCAGCTTGCTCTCGGGATCCACACCGCTCGGAGCTTTCTTT.

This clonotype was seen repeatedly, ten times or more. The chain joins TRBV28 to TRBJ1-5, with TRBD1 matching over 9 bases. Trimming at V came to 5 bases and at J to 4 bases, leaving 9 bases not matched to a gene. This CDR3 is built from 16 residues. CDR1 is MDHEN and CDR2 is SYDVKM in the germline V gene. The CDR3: CASSPEGQGWNQPQHF. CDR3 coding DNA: TGTGCCAGCAGTCCCGAGGGACAGGGATGGAATCAGCCCCAGCATTTT. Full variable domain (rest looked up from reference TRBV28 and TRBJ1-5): DVKVTQSSRYLVKRTGEKVFLECVQDMDHENMFWYRQDPGLGLRLIYFSYDVKMKEKGDIPEGYSVSREKKERFSLILESASTNQTSMYLCASSPEGQGWNQPQHFGDGTRLSIL.

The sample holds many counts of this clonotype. This chain's CDR3 is CASSLSPGMQWGNEQFF. The CDR3 DNA reads TGTGCCAGCAGCTTAAGCCCAGGGATGCAGTGGGGCAATGAGCAGTTCTTC. The chain is built from TRBV11-3 and TRBJ2-1, with D possibly matching TRBD1 (5 bases). The germline CDR1 and CDR2 sequences are SGHNT and YENEEA. The ends were cut back, 2 bases at V and 6 bases at J, with 20 bases in the middle. This CDR3 comprises 17 residues.

The CDR3 here is CASSPRRLAGAGGAKNIQYF. For the CDR3, the DNA is TGTGCCAGCTCACCACGACGACTAGCGGGAGCAGGAGGGGCCAAAAACATTCAGTACTTC. The chain employs TRBV18 and TRBJ2-4, with 12 bases identical to TRBD2. This CDR3 region has 20 residues. Germline values: CDR1 KGHSH, CDR2 LQKENI. After removal of 1 base from V and 1 base from J, the junction contained 11 bases not matched to a gene. The entire variable domain, with the rest obtained from reference TRBV18 and TRBJ2-4, is as follows: NAGVMQNPRHLVRRRGQEARLRCSPMKGHSHVYWYRQLPEEGLKFMVYLQKENIIDESGMPKERFSAEFPKEGPSILRIQQVVRGDSAAYFCASSPRRLAGAGGAKNIQYFGAGTRLSVL.

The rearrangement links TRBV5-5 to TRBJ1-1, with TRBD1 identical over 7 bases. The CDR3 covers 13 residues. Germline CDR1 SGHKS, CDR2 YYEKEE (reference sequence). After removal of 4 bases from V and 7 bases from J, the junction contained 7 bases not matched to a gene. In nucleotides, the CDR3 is TGTGCCAGCAGCCGAGGGAGGGACAGTGAAGCTTTCTTT. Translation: CASSRGRDSEAFF.

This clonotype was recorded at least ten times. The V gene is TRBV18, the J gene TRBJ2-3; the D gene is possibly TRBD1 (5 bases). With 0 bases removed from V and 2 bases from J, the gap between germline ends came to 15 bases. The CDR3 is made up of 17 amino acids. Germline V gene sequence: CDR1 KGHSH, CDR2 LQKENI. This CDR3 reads CASSPPQGAAYTDTQYF. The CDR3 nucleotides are TGTGCCAGCTCACCACCTCAAGGGGCCGCTTACACAGATACGCAGTATTTT.

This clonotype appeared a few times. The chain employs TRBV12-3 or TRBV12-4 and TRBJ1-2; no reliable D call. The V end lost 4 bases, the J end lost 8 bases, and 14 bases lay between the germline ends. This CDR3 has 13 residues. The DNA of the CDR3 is TGTGCCAGCAGTTCCCCCCCGCGGAGGGGCTACACCTTC. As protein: CASSSPPRRGYTF.

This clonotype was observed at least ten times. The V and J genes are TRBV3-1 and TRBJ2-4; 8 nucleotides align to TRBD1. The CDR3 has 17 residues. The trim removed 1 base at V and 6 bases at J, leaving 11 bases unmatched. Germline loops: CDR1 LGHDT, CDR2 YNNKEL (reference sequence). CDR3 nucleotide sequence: TGTGCCAGCAGCCAAGTTGCCAGATGGGACAGGCGAAACATTCAGTACTTC. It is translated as CASSQVARWDRRNIQYF. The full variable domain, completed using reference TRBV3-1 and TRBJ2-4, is DTAVSQTPKYLVTQMGNDKSIKCEQNLGHDTMYWYKQDSKKFLKIMFSYNNKELIINETVPNRFSPKSPDKAHLNLHINSLELGDSAVYFCASSQVARWDRRNIQYFGAGTRLSVL.

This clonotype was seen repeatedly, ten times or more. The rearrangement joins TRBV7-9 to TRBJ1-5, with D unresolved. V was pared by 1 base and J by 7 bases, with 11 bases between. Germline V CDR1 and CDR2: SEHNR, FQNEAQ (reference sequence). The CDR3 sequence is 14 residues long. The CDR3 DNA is TGTGCCAGCAGCTTAGATTCGTCGAGGCAGCCCCAGCATTTT. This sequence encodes CASSLDSSRQPQHF. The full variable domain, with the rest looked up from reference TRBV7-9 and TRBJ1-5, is DTGVSQNPRHKITKRGQNVTFRCDPISEHNRLYWYRQTLGQGPEFLTYFQNEAQLEKSRLLSDRFSAERPKGSFSTLEIQRTEQGDSAMYLCASSLDSSRQPQHFGDGTRLSIL.

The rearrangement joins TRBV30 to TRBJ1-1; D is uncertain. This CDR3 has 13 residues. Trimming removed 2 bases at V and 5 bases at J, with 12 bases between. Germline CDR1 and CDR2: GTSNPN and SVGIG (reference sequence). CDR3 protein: CAWSTLPGTEAFF. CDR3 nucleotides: TGTGCCTGGAGTACCCTCCCCGGGACTGAAGCTTTCTTT.

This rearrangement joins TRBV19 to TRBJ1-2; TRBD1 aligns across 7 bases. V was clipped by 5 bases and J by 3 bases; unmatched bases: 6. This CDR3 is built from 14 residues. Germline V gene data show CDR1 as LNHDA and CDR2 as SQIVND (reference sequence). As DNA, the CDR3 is TGTGCCAGTAGTGTCGGGACAGTTCACTATGGCTACACCTTC. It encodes CASSVGTVHYGYTF.

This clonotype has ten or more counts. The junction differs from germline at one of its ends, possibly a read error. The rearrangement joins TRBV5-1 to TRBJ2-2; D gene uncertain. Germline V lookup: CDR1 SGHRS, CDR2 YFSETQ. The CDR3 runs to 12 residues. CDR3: CASSLRPGELFF. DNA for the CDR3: TGTGCCAGCAGCCTCAGACCCGGGGAGCTGTTTTTT.

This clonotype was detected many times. In DNA, the CDR3 is TGTGCCAGCAGTTACCAGCTGTCCCAGTACTTC. This codes for CASSYQLSQYF. The chain joins TRBV6-2 or TRBV6-3 to TRBJ2-5, with no clear D. Trimming stripped 2 bases from V and 9 bases from J, with 7 bases between. The CDR3 runs 11 residues. Germline V lookup: CDR1 MNHEY, CDR2 SVGEGT.

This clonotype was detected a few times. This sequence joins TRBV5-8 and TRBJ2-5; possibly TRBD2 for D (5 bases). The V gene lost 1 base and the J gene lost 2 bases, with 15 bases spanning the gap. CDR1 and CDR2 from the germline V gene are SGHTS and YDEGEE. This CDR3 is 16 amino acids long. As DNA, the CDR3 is TGTGCCAGCAGCTTGTTGCACCCCTCGGGGCAAGAGACCCAGTACTTC. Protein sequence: CASSLLHPSGQETQYF.

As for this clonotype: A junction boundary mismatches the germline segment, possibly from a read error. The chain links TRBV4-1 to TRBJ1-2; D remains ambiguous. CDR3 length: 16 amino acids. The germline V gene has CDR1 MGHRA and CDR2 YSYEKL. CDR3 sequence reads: CASSQDRGTGNYGCTF. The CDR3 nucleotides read TGCGCCAGCAGCCAAGACCGAGGTACTGGGAACTATGGCTGCACCTTC.

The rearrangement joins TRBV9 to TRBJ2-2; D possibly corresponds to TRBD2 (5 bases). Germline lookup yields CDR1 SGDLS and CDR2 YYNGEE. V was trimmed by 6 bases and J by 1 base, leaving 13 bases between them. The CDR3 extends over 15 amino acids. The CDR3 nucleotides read TGTGCCAGCACCCCCGAGGGCCGGAACACCGGGGAGCTGTTTTTT. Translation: CASTPEGRNTGELFF. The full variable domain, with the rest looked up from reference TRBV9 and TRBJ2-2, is DSGVTQTPKHLITATGQRVTLRCSPRSGDLSVYWYQQSLDQGLQFLIQYYNGEERAKGNILERFSAQQFPDLHSELNLSSLELGDSALYFCASTPEGRNTGELFFGEGSRLTVL.

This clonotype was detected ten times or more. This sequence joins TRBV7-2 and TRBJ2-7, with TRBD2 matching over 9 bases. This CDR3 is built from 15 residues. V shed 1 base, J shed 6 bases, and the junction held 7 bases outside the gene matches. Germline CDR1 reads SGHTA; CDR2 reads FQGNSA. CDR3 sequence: CASSLGGLALFEQYF. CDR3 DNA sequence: TGTGCCAGCAGCTTAGGTGGACTAGCGTTGTTCGAGCAGTACTTC.

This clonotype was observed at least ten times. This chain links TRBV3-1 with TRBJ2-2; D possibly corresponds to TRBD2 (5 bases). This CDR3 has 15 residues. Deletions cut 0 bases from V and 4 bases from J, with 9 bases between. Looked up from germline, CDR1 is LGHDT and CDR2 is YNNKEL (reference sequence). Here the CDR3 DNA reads TGTGCCAGCAGCCAAGACCCTGGAGGCACCGGGGAGCTGTTTTTT. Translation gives CASSQDPGGTGELFF. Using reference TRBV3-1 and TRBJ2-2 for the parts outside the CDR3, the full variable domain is DTAVSQTPKYLVTQMGNDKSIKCEQNLGHDTMYWYKQDSKKFLKIMFSYNNKELIINETVPNRFSPKSPDKAHLNLHINSLELGDSAVYFCASSQDPGGTGELFFGEGSRLTVL.

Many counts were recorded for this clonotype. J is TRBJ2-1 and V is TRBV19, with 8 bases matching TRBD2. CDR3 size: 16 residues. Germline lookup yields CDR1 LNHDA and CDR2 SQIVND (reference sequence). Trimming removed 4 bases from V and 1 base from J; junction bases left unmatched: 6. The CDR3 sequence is CASSTYSGASYNEQFF. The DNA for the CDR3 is TGTGCCAGTAGTACCTATAGCGGGGCTTCCTACAATGAGCAGTTCTTC.